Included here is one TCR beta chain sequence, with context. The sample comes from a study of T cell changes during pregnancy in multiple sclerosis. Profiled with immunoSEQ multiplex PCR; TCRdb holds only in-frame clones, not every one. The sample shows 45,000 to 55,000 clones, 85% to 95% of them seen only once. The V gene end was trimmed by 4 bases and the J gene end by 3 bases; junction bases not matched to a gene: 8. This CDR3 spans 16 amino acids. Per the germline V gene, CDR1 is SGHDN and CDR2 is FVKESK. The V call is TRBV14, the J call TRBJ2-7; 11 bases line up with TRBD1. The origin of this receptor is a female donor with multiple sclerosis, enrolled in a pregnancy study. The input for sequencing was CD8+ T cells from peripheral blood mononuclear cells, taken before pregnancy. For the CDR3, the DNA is TGTGCCAGCAGCCGCGGACAGGGGGCAATTCGCTACGAGCAGTACTTC. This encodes CASSRGQGAIRYEQYF.